This T cell receptor beta chain was captured in a study of beta chain features in type 1 diabetes (dated by TCRdb to the late 2010s). A note on the overall study: Mean age, gender distribution, total cell number and subset yield did not differ between patients and healthy donors. Across all samples, 107,917,701 sorted cells were examined, and cell number per subset correlated strongly with RNA yield. The study compared the TCRB repertoires of sorted circulating CD4+ T cell subsets in recently diagnosed type 1 diabetes patients with those in matched healthy donors. Naive and central memory subsets were obtained from all 30 or so donors, but regulatory and stem cell-like memory subsets were isolated from only 8 patients and roughly eight healthy donors. What the work shows at the level of the full study, not this receptor alone: HLA sub-analyses involved small numbers of individuals, so any influence of HLA type on TCRB rearrangement remained unresolved. At VDJ recombination sites, patients with type 1 diabetes made fewer insertions and deleted more nucleotides, a pattern implying thymic rearrangement abnormalities. Because cDNA was sequenced instead of genomic DNA, activated cells with high expression could be over-represented, although the groups did not differ in activation or CD3 levels. Naive, central memory and regulatory TCRB repertoires appeared to be more similar among patients than among healthy donors. Shorter templates might be favored by PCR, yet because patient and control samples were amplified and corrected together, any such skew would affect both groups equally. Type 1 diabetes patients showed a moderate but significant shortening of TCRB CDR3 length in all four CD4+ subsets.

This clone has more than one count but fewer than ten. Its antigen is currently not known. Per-base qualities were not stored, and no clone one base away is much larger. From each donor, a single peripheral blood sample of around 120 mL on average was drawn into heparinised tubes. A BD FACSAria II and a panel including CD45RO, CCR7, CD25, CD127, CD95 and CD27 were used to sort naive, central memory, regulatory and stem cell-like memory CD4+ T cells. Purity was above 95% for every sorted population. PBMCs were separated immediately by Lymphoprep density gradient centrifugation and were stained directly, without being cultured. Samples were stained and sorted in pairs, with one healthy donor and one patient per experiment, so that batch effects were minimized. The entire amount of isolated RNA was reverse transcribed using the High Capacity cDNA Reverse Transcription Kit, so the sequenced TCRB transcripts were expressed ones. Naive, central memory and regulatory T cell samples underwent deep immunoSEQ sequencing, averaging around 3.9 million total reads per sample. Sorted cells were lysed in RLT buffer, and RNA was extracted using DNase-treated RNeasy Micro or Mini kits according to cell number. Each cell subset was processed on its own to prevent cross-contamination, while patient and healthy donor samples were processed together. Using the immunoSEQ multiplex PCR, TCRB sequences were amplified from cDNA into 87-bp fragments spanning the CDR3 region. The amplicons were sequenced using the Illumina HiSeq platform. In the authors' own workflow: PCR bias was corrected computationally using synthetic template baselines, and reads within Hamming distance 2 were collapsed, with unmergeable singletons discarded. Reads were aligned against IMGT so that V, D and J genes, CDR3 length and insertions or deletions at six rearrangement sites could be assigned. Within each subset, clonotype counts were normalized to the number of sorted cells before true diversity and Gini coefficients were calculated with the tcR R package. Repertoire sharing was quantified using the overlap coefficient calculated on TCRB nucleotide sequences. Out-of-frame TCRB sequences from naive cells were analyzed as a proxy for the pre-selection repertoire. TCRdb provides this immuneACCESS table in a form limited to in-frame rearrangements. Some clones are lacking; in checked studies, under half of them reflect an unresolved V gene, and why the rest are absent is not known. V and J calls and clone size are as listed in that table; D and trimming were resolved from the DNA. The sample contains hundreds of thousands of clones, 15% to 18% of them found a single time. Together, the top ten hold about 0.097% of the sample.

V is cut by 4 bases and J by 14 bases, and the space between the germline ends is 22 bases. For CDR1 and CDR2, the germline V gene lists SGDLS and YYNGEE. Reading from cysteine to phenylalanine, the CDR3 counts 15 amino acids. Just CDR3 DNA is preserved here, 45 bases in frame from base 1. The specimen was naive CD4+ T cells from blood. What this sample's cell subset or site label stands for: true naive CD4+ T cells. The sequence derives from a man between 18 and 35 years old in good health. Here the chain combines TRBV9 and TRBJ1-6; TRBD1 is a weak D gene call, 5 bases matching. The CDR3 here reads CASSTRGESDQTLHF. The DNA sequence is TGTGCCAGCAGCACACGAGGGGAGTCGGATCAGACCCTCCACTTT.